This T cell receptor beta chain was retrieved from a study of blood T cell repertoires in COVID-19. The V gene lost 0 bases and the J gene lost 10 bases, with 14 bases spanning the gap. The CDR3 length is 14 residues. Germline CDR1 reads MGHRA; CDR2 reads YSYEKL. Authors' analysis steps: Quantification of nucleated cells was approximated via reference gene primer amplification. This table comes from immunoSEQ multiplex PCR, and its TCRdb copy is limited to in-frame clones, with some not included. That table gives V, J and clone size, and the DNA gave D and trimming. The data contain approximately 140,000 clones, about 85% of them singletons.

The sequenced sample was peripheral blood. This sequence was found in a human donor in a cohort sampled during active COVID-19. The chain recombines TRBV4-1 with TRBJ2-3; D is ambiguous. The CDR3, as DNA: TGCGCCAGCAGCCAAGATTCTTCCCGAGTCCCGCAGTATTTT. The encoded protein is CASSQDSSRVPQYF.